The table lists the clone carrying this T cell receptor (beta chain) with a few counts. Its antigen is currently unknown. The sample comes from a study of blood T cells in healthy people across ages. Overall study: When template switching was applied, about one barcoded beta molecule was captured per two T cells.

Germline V gene data show CDR1 as GTSNPN and CDR2 as SVGIG (reference sequence). The CDR3 runs 11 residues. The V end lost 0 bases, the J end lost 6 bases, and 6 bases lay between the germline ends. Alongside a J-beta primer mix, a sample-barcoded 5' primer served in a second PCR lasting about 7 to 12 cycles. There were at least 3 million CDR3-containing paired-end reads obtained from each sample. Each CDR3 protein gets one entry after TCRdb re-called the 5' RACE reads with MiXCR. The repertoire includes nearly 800,000 distinct CDR3 sequences, around 25% of them detected once, and approximately 3.7% sits in the top ten. Findings and limits, study-wide: TCR beta diversity, measured per million T cells, fell in a roughly linear way with age.

This sample was shared with a second study, whose subject was T cells of mothers and their children. From that study: Barcodes and 2-4 random nucleotides were added by M1S in the second PCR.

Sequencing used blood. The receptor's source is a boy aged 10-17 years in good health. This chain links TRBV30 with TRBJ2-7; D gene ambiguous. The CDR3 bases are TGTGCCTGGAGTGTACAGTCCGAGCAGTACTTC. This gives the protein CAWSVQSEQYF.